This T cell receptor (beta chain) comes out of a study of T cell responses to AZD1222 COVID-19 vaccine. Study-level information: Timing groups of about 4 and about 12 weeks for second doses were pooled.

The CDR3 has 15 amino acids. Trimming removed 5 bases from V and 4 bases from J; junction bases left unmatched: 10. The germline gives CDR1 SEHNR, CDR2 FQNEAQ (reference sequence). Repertoires were generated with immunoSEQ multiplex PCR, while TCRdb's copy carries only in-frame clones and drops some. The profile covers about 190,000 clones, with 80% to 95% appearing a single time and 1% to 1.5% taken by the ten largest. This clone was seen just once. Its matching antigen is unknown. General study results and limits: Baseline seropositives among AZD1222 recipients totaled only six. Distributed over spike, vaccine-associated CD4 TCRs predominated at 160-218 and 743-854.

The chain couples TRBV7-9 to TRBJ1-2; 7 bases are shared with TRBD1. This TCR derives from an adult in good health. The source was peripheral blood, collected on day 0 of AZD1222 vaccination. CDR3 sequence reads: CASSLVGGGSYGYTF. Written as DNA, the CDR3 is TGTGCCAGCAGCCTGGTTGGAGGGGGCAGCTATGGCTACACCTTC.